The 21 T cell receptor beta chains below come from one sample, sequenced in a study of cytomegalovirus exposure and HLA in healthy donors. The PCR ran on 60 Vbeta and 13 Jbeta primers. Profiled with immunoSEQ multiplex PCR; TCRdb holds only in-frame clones, not every one. The table has around 130,000 clones, 74% seen once. Specimen: PBMCs. These receptors all come from a man aged 40-49 years in good health and CMV-seropositive.

The gene calls are TRBV6-5 and TRBJ2-1; 8 positions agree with TRBD1. After removal of 2 bases from V and 6 bases from J, the junction contained 6 bases not matched to a gene. The CDR3 totals 15 residues. Germline-derived CDR1 and CDR2 are MNHEY and SVGAGI. CDR3 loop: CASSYGQGWSNEQFF. Here the CDR3 DNA reads TGTGCCAGCAGTTACGGACAGGGTTGGTCCAATGAGCAGTTCTTC.

V usage is TRBV4-2 and J usage is TRBJ2-1; 9 bases fit TRBD2. Losses at the gene ends were 0 bases for V and 8 bases for J; bases not matched to a gene: 2. Germline V gene sequence: CDR1 LGHNA, CDR2 YNFKEQ. The CDR3 extends over 14 amino acids. The CDR3 coding sequence is TGTGCCAGCAGCCAAGAGCGGGGGGGCCATGAGCAGTTCTTC. Translating gives CASSQERGGHEQFF.

The chain combines TRBV15 with TRBJ1-2; TRBD1 matches 8 bases. V lost 3 bases to trimming and J lost 5 bases; unmatched junction nucleotides: 5. The CDR3 loop spans 14 amino acids. CDR1 LNHNV and CDR2 YYDKDF come from the germline V gene (reference sequence). CDR3 protein: CATSRETGVYGYTF. The CDR3 DNA is TGTGCCACCAGCAGGGAGACAGGGGTTTATGGCTACACCTTC.

The V gene is TRBV5-1, the J gene TRBJ1-2; no definite D call. The V gene's germline CDR1 is SGHRS and CDR2 YFSETQ. This CDR3 is 14 amino acids long. The germline V and J ends were trimmed by 0 bases and 2 bases, with 8 bases remaining between them. The CDR3 DNA sequence: TGCGCCAGCAGCTTGGTGGAGGGCAACTATGGCTACACCTTC. Its translation: CASSLVEGNYGYTF.

V gene TRBV6-1 combines with J gene TRBJ2-7; 8 nucleotides match TRBD2. This CDR3 contains 15 residues. Trimming at V came to 8 bases and at J to 1 base, leaving 10 bases not matched to a gene. CDR1 is MNHNS and CDR2 is SASEGT in the germline V gene. The CDR3 DNA reads TGTGCCAGCGGCCCTCAAGCGGGGGCTTCCTACGAGCAGTACTTC. As protein: CASGPQAGASYEQYF.

The chain recombines TRBV6-1 with TRBJ1-2; no reliable D call. This CDR3 comprises 13 residues. CDR1 MNHNS and CDR2 SASEGT come from the germline V gene. Trimming stripped 6 bases from V and 1 base from J, with 9 bases between. CDR3 sequence reads: CASRTTDNYGYTF. CDR3 nucleotide sequence: TGTGCCAGCAGAACTACGGATAACTATGGCTACACCTTC.

This chain links TRBV28 with TRBJ2-1; D remains unclear. V gave up 6 bases and J gave up 4 bases, with 19 bases separating them. Germline V gives CDR1 MDHEN, CDR2 SYDVKM. The CDR3 loop spans 16 amino acids. The CDR3 nucleotides read TGTGCCAGCAGATCCCCCATGGTCAAGCTTTACAATGAGCAGTTCTTC. Translation gives CASRSPMVKLYNEQFF.

The chain carries TRBV30 and TRBJ2-7; tentatively, D is TRBD1 (6 bases). The V gene's germline CDR1 is GTSNPN and CDR2 SVGIG (reference sequence). Trimming removed 1 base from V and 0 bases from J, with 10 bases in between. The length of the CDR3 is 14 residues. As DNA, the CDR3 is TGTGCCTGGAGTGGGGACACCCTCTCCTACGAGCAGTACTTC. This codes for CAWSGDTLSYEQYF.

The V and J genes are TRBV9 and TRBJ2-1, with a tentative D call TRBD1 (6 bases). Germline values: CDR1 SGDLS, CDR2 YYNGEE. This CDR3 contains 18 residues. Trimming took off 0 bases at V and 3 bases at J, with 19 bases between the two ends. The CDR3 DNA reads as TGTGCCAGCAGCGTAGGACCCTCTGTGGGGGCAAGCTACAATGAGCAGTTCTTC. It translates to CASSVGPSVGASYNEQFF.

This sequence joins TRBV27 and TRBJ2-7, with TRBD2 matching 8 bases. Germline V gene lookup returns CDR1 MNHEY and CDR2 SMNVEV (reference sequence). This CDR3 comprises 15 residues. The V and J ends lost 6 bases and 4 bases, in that order; junction bases with no gene match: 11. The CDR3 DNA reads TGTGCCAGCAGGACGCTGCGGGAGGTTATATACGAGCAGTACTTC. It codes for CASRTLREVIYEQYF.

This clone occurred a few times. This sample also contains other DNA sequences that code for the same CDR3. V gene TRBV21-1 combines with J gene TRBJ2-3; no check of the table's D call, TRBD2, against the DNA was made. TRBV21-1 is given as a pseudogene. The CDR3 runs 18 residues. The CDR3 region is CASSKAGASGPSTDTQYF. The CDR3 nucleotides are TGTGCCAGCAGCAAAGCAGGGGCTAGCGGGCCGAGCACAGATACGCAGTATTTT.

The CDR3 here is CASSYDRTYYGYTF. The CDR3 DNA is TGTGCCAGCAGCTACGACAGGACTTACTATGGCTACACCTTC. The V call is TRBV28, the J call TRBJ1-2; a weak D match, TRBD1 (6 bases). V was trimmed by 6 bases and J by 3 bases, leaving 14 bases between them. The CDR3 spans 14 residues. CDR1 and CDR2 from the germline V gene are MDHEN and SYDVKM.

Points on this clone: One end of the junction varies from germline; a read error may be responsible. In the same sample, other DNA sequences code for this CDR3. The chain couples TRBV7-2 to TRBJ2-7, with TRBD2 identical over 10 bases. CDR3 size: 17 residues. CDR1 and CDR2 from the germline V gene are SGHTA and FQGNSA. CDR3 sequence (DNA): TGCGCCAGCAGCTTAGCGGGCCTAGCGGGGGACCCCTACGAGCAGTACTTC. Residues: CASSLAGLAGDPYEQYF.

The rearrangement uses TRBV5-6 and TRBJ1-1, with D possibly matching TRBD1 (5 bases). Trimming took 4 bases from V and 2 from J, leaving 15 bases between them. CDR1 is SGHDT and CDR2 is YYEEEE in the germline V gene. The CDR3 extends over 15 amino acids. CDR3 in amino acids: CASSLPTTANTEAFF. The CDR3 DNA follows: TGTGCCAGCAGCCTCCCAACGACAGCTAACACTGAAGCTTTCTTT.

The V gene is TRBV5-1, the J gene TRBJ1-4; possibly TRBD1 for D (6 bases). CDR3 length: 15 residues. Trimming removed 1 base at V and 6 bases at J, with 13 bases between. Per the germline V gene, CDR1 is SGHRS and CDR2 is YFSETQ. As DNA, the CDR3 is TGCGCCAGCAGCTTGATAGGCGCAGGGGATGAAAAACTGTTTTTT. Translating gives CASSLIGAGDEKLFF.

The chain uses TRBV7-2 and TRBJ1-1; 7 bases align to TRBD1. CDR1 is SGHTA and CDR2 is FQGNSA in the germline V gene. The CDR3 sequence is 16 residues long. Germline trimming cut 1 base from V and 2 bases from J; bases unmatched to any gene: 7. CDR3 region: CASSLGEGAGNTEAFF. The CDR3 DNA follows: TGTGCCAGCAGCTTAGGCGAGGGGGCTGGTAACACTGAAGCTTTCTTT.

J is TRBJ2-7 and V is TRBV28, with 7 bases aligning to TRBD2. V shed 4 bases and J 0 bases; nucleotides not matched to a gene: 9. This CDR3 has 16 amino acids. Germline values: CDR1 MDHEN, CDR2 SYDVKM. The CDR3 sequence: CASSSGRGIFSYEQYF. The DNA of the CDR3 is TGTGCCAGCAGTTCGGGGAGGGGAATTTTCTCCTACGAGCAGTACTTC.

The rearrangement links TRBV7-9 to TRBJ2-4; 7 bases agree with TRBD1. Trimming took 3 bases from V and 9 from J; bases not matched to a gene: 2. The CDR3 has 12 amino acids. CDR1 is SEHNR and CDR2 is FQNEAQ in the germline V gene (reference sequence). This chain's CDR3 is CASSLGQTIQYF. In nucleotides, the CDR3 is TGTGCCAGCAGCTTGGGACAGACCATTCAGTACTTC.

The sample holds one count of this clone. The chain carries TRBV27 and TRBJ2-7, with 8 bases aligning to TRBD2. The CDR3 runs to 13 residues. J lost 5 bases, V lost 5 bases, and 5 bases had no gene match. The germline CDR1 and CDR2 sequences are MNHEY and SMNVEV (reference sequence). CDR3 sequence: CASSQRETHEQYF. The CDR3 DNA sequence: TGTGCCAGCAGTCAGCGGGAGACCCACGAGCAGTACTTC.

The chain recombines TRBV2 with TRBJ2-3, with TRBD2 matching over 9 bases. CDR3 length: 15 residues. CDR1 and CDR2 (germline): SNHLY, FYNNEI. The trim removed 4 bases at V and 2 bases at J, leaving 4 bases unmatched. CDR3 protein: CASSGGTSPTDTQYF. In DNA form, the CDR3 reads TGTGCCAGCAGTGGAGGGACTAGCCCCACAGATACGCAGTATTTT.

The rearrangement links TRBV5-4 to TRBJ1-1; 10 bases match TRBD1. V was pared by 0 bases and J by 8 bases, with 7 bases of the junction left unmatched. The CDR3 runs 15 residues. Germline CDR1 reads SGHNT; CDR2 reads YYREEE (reference sequence). This chain's CDR3 is CASSLGVRDRGEAFF. The CDR3 nucleotides are TGTGCCAGCAGCTTGGGTGTCCGGGACAGGGGAGAAGCTTTCTTT.